Below, 21 T cell receptor beta chains from the same sample are listed, as sequenced in a study of CD8+CD57+ T cells in acquired aplastic anemia. CD8+CD57+ cell expansion, shown by flow cytometry, had occurred in the patients selected for sequencing. TCR beta VDJ combinations and CDR3 sequences were profiled from genomic DNA. TCRdb ran MiXCR on the reads and lists one entry per CDR3 protein. Of some 170,000 distinct CDR3 sequences listed, 65% to 75% are singletons. The sample taken for sequencing was sorted CD4+, CD8+, or CD8+CD57+ T cells (not recorded which) from PBMCs. Receptor source: a human donor with aplastic anemia.

CDR3 amino acids: CATSTRTGGVEKLFF. Here the CDR3 DNA reads TGTGCCACCAGCACGAGGACAGGGGGCGTTGAAAAACTGTTTTTT. The gene calls are TRBV15 and TRBJ1-4, with 11 positions matching TRBD1. The germline V gene has CDR1 LNHNV and CDR2 YYDKDF (reference sequence). The J segment lost 7 bases and the V segment lost 4 bases, leaving 5 bases of the junction unmatched. The CDR3 sequence is 15 residues long.

This chain's CDR3 is CASSQERGQTNYGYTF. CDR3 coding DNA: TGCGCCAGCAGCCAAGAGAGGGGGCAAACTAACTATGGCTACACCTTC. The chain links TRBV4-1 to TRBJ1-2; 7 bases line up with TRBD1. There are 16 residues in the CDR3. J lost 0 bases, V lost 0 bases, and 4 bases had no gene match. In germline, CDR1 is MGHRA, CDR2 YSYEKL.

The chain couples TRBV4-2 to TRBJ1-2; D is unresolved. With 1 base removed from V and 1 base from J, the gap between germline ends came to 13 bases. CDR3 length: 16 amino acids. CDR1 is LGHNA, CDR2 YNFKEQ, per germline. The CDR3 protein is CASSQAGAEGNYGYTF. In nucleotides, the CDR3 is TGTGCCAGCAGCCAAGCCGGCGCGGAGGGTAACTATGGCTACACCTTC.

This clonotype was observed a handful of times. DNA for the CDR3: TGTGCCAGCAGCCCCGAGAGGGTAAACACCGGGGAGCTGTTTTTT. Protein sequence: CASSPERVNTGELFF. This rearrangement joins TRBV7-8 to TRBJ2-2, with D tentatively TRBD2 (5 bases). The germline V and J ends were trimmed by 5 bases and 2 bases, with 12 bases remaining between them. The CDR3 has 15 residues. Germline V gives CDR1 SGHVS, CDR2 FQNEAQ.

J is TRBJ2-5 and V is TRBV6-4; 9 bases fit TRBD2. V shed 5 bases and J 2 bases; nucleotides not matched to a gene: 3. Germline V gene sequence: CDR1 MRHNA, CDR2 SNTAGT. The CDR3 runs to 14 residues. The CDR3 sequence is CASSLAGQQETQYF. The CDR3, as DNA: TGTGCCAGCAGTCTAGCGGGGCAGCAAGAGACCCAGTACTTC.

The V gene is TRBV6-5, the J gene TRBJ2-7; D unresolved. The CDR3 is 13 amino acids. Trimming shortened V by 5 bases and J by 7 bases, and 15 bases separated the two germline ends. Per germline, CDR1 MNHEY and CDR2 SVGAGI. CDR3 loop: CASSVISTEEQYF. DNA for the CDR3: TGTGCCAGCAGTGTTATATCAACAGAGGAGCAGTACTTC.

V is TRBV7-8 and J is TRBJ2-1; D is unresolved. From germline, CDR1 is SGHVS and CDR2 FQNEAQ. Trimming pared 1 base from V and 9 bases from J, leaving 4 bases between. The CDR3 spans 11 residues. CDR3 residues: CASSLGAEQFF. CDR3 DNA sequence: TGTGCCAGCAGCTTAGGCGCTGAGCAGTTCTTC.

The rearrangement uses TRBV2 and TRBJ1-1, with D possibly matching TRBD1 (6 bases). V was pared by 6 bases and J by 1 base, with 12 bases between. This CDR3 has 14 amino acids. Germline-derived CDR1 and CDR2 are SNHLY and FYNNEI. The CDR3 spells CASSNYRANTEAFF. CDR3 nucleotides: TGTGCCAGCAGCAATTACAGGGCGAACACTGAAGCTTTCTTT.

The CDR3 sequence: CASSFLAANTGELFF. The CDR3 region has the DNA TGTGCCAGCAGCTTCCTAGCGGCGAACACCGGGGAGCTGTTTTTT. This chain uses TRBV7-9 with TRBJ2-2, with TRBD2 identical over 7 bases. Germline values: CDR1 SEHNR, CDR2 FQNEAQ (reference sequence). The CDR3 spans 15 residues. Unmatched junction bases numbered 1, after V lost 3 bases and J lost 0 bases. Together with reference TRBV7-9 and TRBJ2-2, the CDR3 gives the full variable domain: DTGVSQNPRHKITKRGQNVTFRCDPISEHNRLYWYRQTLGQGPEFLTYFQNEAQLEKSRLLSDRFSAERPKGSFSTLEIQRTEQGDSAMYLCASSFLAANTGELFFGEGSRLTVL.

The V gene is TRBV2, the J gene TRBJ2-1; 9 positions match TRBD2. V was pared by 5 bases and J by 4 bases, with 3 bases of the junction left unmatched. This CDR3 is built from 14 residues. The V gene's germline CDR1 is SNHLY and CDR2 FYNNEI. The CDR3 DNA reads as TGTGCCAGCAGTTTCGCGGGAGGGTACAATGAGCAGTTCTTC. It translates to CASSFAGGYNEQFF.

This clonotype was counted at least ten times. This chain links TRBV20-1 with TRBJ2-3; 8 bases line up with TRBD1. The CDR3 runs to 15 residues. Per germline, CDR1 DFQATT and CDR2 SNEGSKA (reference sequence). V trimming: 3 bases; J trimming: 10 bases; junction bases outside the gene matches: 15. The CDR3 here is CSASPPGQASSPQYF. DNA for the CDR3: TGCAGTGCTAGCCCGCCGGGACAGGCTTCTTCCCCGCAGTATTTT.

V usage is TRBV6-1 and J usage is TRBJ2-7; 9 positions agree with TRBD1. J was trimmed by 6 bases and V by 1 base; bases with no gene match: 10. CDR1 and CDR2 from the germline V gene are MNHNS and SASEGT. The CDR3 extends over 16 amino acids. Written as DNA, the CDR3 is TGTGCCAGCAGTGAAGGATATAGGGGACAGGGACGCGAGCAGTACTTC. Translated: CASSEGYRGQGREQYF.

This clonotype was seen more than once but under ten times. This chain uses TRBV15 with TRBJ2-5; no clear D. This CDR3 spans 15 amino acids. Germline-derived CDR1 and CDR2 are LNHNV and YYDKDF (reference sequence). Trimming cost V 0 bases and J 2 bases, with 10 bases left between them. The CDR3 DNA reads as TGTGCCACCAGCAGAGATGGGTCAGTTCAAGAGACCCAGTACTTC. Translating it yields CATSRDGSVQETQYF. Together with reference TRBV15 and TRBJ2-5, the CDR3 gives the full variable domain: DAMVIQNPRYQVTQFGKPVTLSCSQTLNHNVMYWYQQKSSQAPKLLFHYYDKDFNNEADTPDNFQSRRPNTSFCFLDIRSPGLGDTAMYLCATSRDGSVQETQYFGPGTRLLVL.

V usage is TRBV10-1 and J usage is TRBJ1-2, with 8 nucleotides matching TRBD1. Germline CDR1 is WNHNN and CDR2 is SYGVQD (reference sequence). CDR3 length: 17 residues. Trimming at V came to 3 bases and at J to 5 bases, leaving 14 bases not matched to a gene. The chain's CDR3 is CASSERTGRRICYGYTF. CDR3 nucleotides: TGCGCCAGCAGTGAACGGACAGGGCGCCGCATTTGTTATGGCTACACCTTC.

On this clonotype itself: Since no conserved phenylalanine or tryptophan closes the CDR3, a read error is the likely cause. V and J are TRBV2 and TRBJ2-7; possibly TRBD2 for D (5 bases). The CDR3 consists of 15 residues. Trimming pared 1 base from V and 6 bases from J, leaving 16 bases between. Germline CDR1 reads SNHLY; CDR2 reads FYNNEI. The CDR3 is CASSEGLAAVAEQYL. CDR3 nucleotides: TGTGCCAGCAGTGAAGGTCTAGCAGCCGTGGCCGAGCAGTACCTC.

The chain links TRBV24-1 to TRBJ2-7; TRBD2 might be the D (6 bases). The V gene's germline CDR1 is KGHDR and CDR2 SFDVKD. The CDR3 length is 16 residues. V lost 9 bases and J 4 bases, leaving 24 bases between the germline ends. The CDR3 loop reads CATRGREETGIYEQYF. In nucleotides, the CDR3 is TGTGCCACCCGAGGAAGGGAGGAGACCGGGATATACGAGCAGTACTTC.

This clonotype has only one observation. The J gene is TRBJ1-3, the V gene TRBV4-3, with unresolved D. The V gene's germline CDR1 is LGHNA and CDR2 YSLEER. The V end lost 0 bases, the J end lost 2 bases, and 8 bases lay between the germline ends. The CDR3 runs to 15 residues. The DNA for the CDR3 is TGCGCCAGCAGCCAAGATAGAGGTGCTGGAAACACCATATATTTT. Its translation is CASSQDRGAGNTIYF.

This chain joins TRBV12-5 and TRBJ2-5, with 10 nucleotides matching TRBD2. CDR1 and CDR2 (germline): LGHNT, FRNRAP. The CDR3 length is 16 residues. The V gene end was trimmed by 7 bases and the J gene end by 5 bases; junction bases not matched to a gene: 13. The CDR3 nucleotides are TGTGCTAGTGCCCGAACGCTAGCGGGAGAACGGGAGACCCAGTACTTC. It is translated as CASARTLAGERETQYF. Full variable domain (remainder filled in from reference TRBV12-5 and TRBJ2-5): DARVTQTPRHKVTEMGQEVTMRCQPILGHNTVFWYRQTMMQGLELLAYFRNRAPLDDSGMPKDRFSAEMPDATLATLKIQPSEPRDSAVYFCASARTLAGERETQYFGPGTRLLVL.

The chain recombines TRBV4-2 with TRBJ1-3; 7 nucleotides line up with TRBD1. CDR1 is LGHNA, CDR2 YNFKEQ, per germline. The trim removed 5 bases at V and 0 bases at J, leaving 7 bases unmatched. The CDR3 has 16 amino acids. The CDR3 here is CASSFSTGSSGNTIYF. Here the CDR3 DNA reads TGTGCCAGCAGCTTTTCGACAGGGTCCTCTGGAAACACCATATATTTT.

This clonotype has just one count. V and J are TRBV29-1 and TRBJ2-1; 8 bases are a match to TRBD1. The CDR3 is 16 amino acids. Per germline, CDR1 SQVTM and CDR2 ANQGSEA. J was trimmed by 0 bases and V by 2 bases; bases with no gene match: 6. The chain's CDR3 is CSVEPRGHTSYNEQFF. The CDR3 bases are TGCAGCGTTGAACCCAGGGGGCATACCTCCTACAATGAGCAGTTCTTC.

As regards this clonotype: Here the CDR3 omits its conserved ending phenylalanine or tryptophan, so a read error is the likely source. V usage is TRBV27 and J usage is TRBJ2-3, with D possibly being TRBD2 (6 bases). There are 11 residues in the CDR3. V was shortened by 11 bases and J by 6 bases, with 12 bases between the two germline ends. Germline V gene sequence: CDR1 MNHEY, CDR2 SMNVEV (reference sequence). CDR3 region: CAARGFDTQYS. CDR3 nucleotide sequence: TGTGCCGCCCGGGGGTTTGATACGCAGTATTCT.